This T cell receptor beta chain comes out of a study of cytomegalovirus exposure and HLA in healthy donors. For this clone: Its target is unknown.

PCR amplification relied on 60 Vbeta primers (plus 13 Jbeta primers). The method was immunoSEQ multiplex PCR; TCRdb's version includes in-frame clones alone and lacks a portion of them. Its listing shows roughly 120,000 clones. Germline values: CDR1 SGHRS, CDR2 YFSETQ. The V and J ends lost 7 bases and 1 base respectively, with 15 bases between them. This CDR3 comprises 14 residues. Whole-study findings and limits: Cytomegalovirus-associated TCR beta chains were listed, numbering 164.

The J gene is TRBJ2-7, the V gene TRBV5-1; D is ambiguous. The material sequenced was PBMCs. The sequence was collected from a man aged 18 to 35 in good health and CMV-seronegative. This CDR3 is CASASNSVSYEQYF. DNA for the CDR3: TGCGCCAGCGCTTCGAACTCCGTGTCCTACGAGCAGTACTTC. The entire variable domain, with the rest obtained from reference TRBV5-1 and TRBJ2-7, is as follows: KAGVTQTPRYLIKTRGQQVTLSCSPISGHRSVSWYQQTPGQGLQFLFEYFSETQRNKGNFPGRFSGRQFSNSRSEMNVSTLELGDSALYLCASASNSVSYEQYFGPGTRLTVT.